This T cell receptor (beta chain) emerged from a study of radiation and T cells in renal cell carcinoma. For this clone: Its antigen is still unknown.

V shed 4 bases and J shed 3 bases, with 12 bases lying between them. Germline V gives CDR1 SEHNR, CDR2 FQNEAQ (reference sequence). There are 14 residues in the CDR3. Noted time point: baseline pretreatment blood. Treatment: 15 Gy SBRT to primary tumor, nephrectomy 4 weeks later. Profiling relied on immunoSEQ multiplex PCR, and the TCRdb table lists in-frame clones only, not all of them. The repertoire holds tens of thousands of clones, with approximately 84% as singletons. Study-level results: From baseline, blood top tumor clonotypes peaked at 2 weeks post-radiation. Baseline intratumoral clonotype presence is unknown without pretreatment biopsies.

The sequence was collected from a man in his 60s with renal cell carcinoma. The specimen comprised blood, sampled from a patient whose treatment included radiotherapy and nephrectomy. V usage is TRBV7-9 and J usage is TRBJ1-1; unclear D gene. CDR3 amino acids: CASSWSLHDTEAFF. CDR3 bases: TGTGCCAGCAGCTGGTCGCTGCACGACACTGAAGCTTTCTTT.